The 13 T cell receptor beta chains given below trace back to one sample, sequenced in a study of blood T cell repertoires in COVID-19 (dated by TCRdb to 2018 to 2021). To prepare the library, the immunoSEQ multiplex PCR assay was applied. TCRdb mirrors the immuneACCESS table, restricted to in-frame sequences. Some clones are absent from its copies; in checked studies, under half trace to an unresolved V gene, and the reason for the others is unknown. This sample comprises 350,000 to 450,000 clones, around 90% of them detected only once. Roughly 1.2% of the sample belongs to the ten largest clones. The sequenced material came from peripheral blood. The source is a man aged 40-49 years with acute or convalescent COVID-19.

The chain is built from TRBV6-2 or TRBV6-3 and TRBJ2-1; 8 nucleotides line up with TRBD2. The germline V gene has CDR1 MNHEY and CDR2 SVGEGT. Unmatched junction bases numbered 8, after V lost 4 bases and J lost 9 bases. The CDR3 extends over 14 amino acids. The CDR3 here is CASSSSGGGREQFF. CDR3 coding DNA: TGTGCCAGCAGTTCGAGCGGGGGTGGTCGTGAGCAGTTCTTC.

This sequence joins TRBV12-3 or TRBV12-4 and TRBJ2-1; D unclear. There are 13 residues in the CDR3. V dropped 3 bases and J dropped 5 bases, with 8 bases sitting between them. CDR3 sequence (DNA): TGTGCCAGCAGTTTTACTCAGGACAATGAGCAGTTCTTC. This encodes CASSFTQDNEQFF.

The rearrangement uses TRBV7-9 and TRBJ2-7; D unresolved. The CDR3 is 13 residues long. Germline V CDR1 and CDR2: SEHNR, FQNEAQ (reference sequence). The germline V and J ends were trimmed by 6 bases and 6 bases, with 15 bases remaining between them. CDR3 in DNA: TGTGCCAGCAGTCCGGGTTCGAGGCTCGAGCAGTACTTC. It codes for CASSPGSRLEQYF.

The chain couples TRBV7-3 to TRBJ1-2, with 12 positions matching TRBD1. CDR1 is SGHTA and CDR2 is FQGTGA in the germline V gene. The CDR3 has 22 residues. With V trimmed by 0 bases and J by 6 bases, 23 bases remained unmatched. CDR3 region: CASSLTLVKPGQGATRNDGYTF. The CDR3 nucleotides read TGTGCCAGCAGCTTAACGTTAGTTAAACCGGGACAGGGGGCAACAAGGAACGATGGCTACACCTTC.

V is TRBV7-8 and J is TRBJ2-2; TRBD1 agrees at 10 bases. The CDR3 has 19 amino acids. Germline CDR1 is SGHVS and CDR2 is FQNEAQ. Germline trimming cut 4 bases from V and 6 bases from J; bases unmatched to any gene: 17. Written as DNA, the CDR3 is TGTGCCAGCAGCTCCTATACCCCCGTGGGGACAGGGGTTCCCGGGGAGCTGTTTTTT. Translating gives CASSSYTPVGTGVPGELFF.

This chain joins TRBV24-1 and TRBJ2-7, with D maybe TRBD1 (5 bases). With 9 bases removed from V and 3 bases from J, the gap between germline ends came to 8 bases. The CDR3 sequence is 11 residues long. Germline assignment: CDR1 KGHDR and CDR2 SFDVKD. Here the CDR3 DNA reads TGTGCCACCTCTGGACACTACGAGCAGTACTTC. This gives the protein CATSGHYEQYF.

The chain uses TRBV29-1 and TRBJ1-5, with a tentative D call TRBD1 (5 bases). Germline V gene lookup returns CDR1 SQVTM and CDR2 ANQGSEA. V lost 6 bases and J lost 5, with 14 bases in between. CDR3 length equals 13 residues. CDR3 sequence: CSVRGGWDQPQHF. The DNA for the CDR3 is TGCAGCGTCCGGGGGGGGTGGGATCAGCCCCAGCATTTT. Full variable domain (outside the CDR3, taken from reference TRBV29-1 and TRBJ1-5): SAVISQKPSRDICQRGTSLTIQCQVDSQVTMMFWYRQQPGQSLTLIATANQGSEATYESGFVIDKFPISRPNLTFSTLTVSNMSPEDSSIYLCSVRGGWDQPQHFGDGTRLSIL.

Remarks on this clone: The same CDR3 is also encoded by other DNA sequences in this sample. The chain couples TRBV5-6 to TRBJ1-2, with D possibly being TRBD1 (6 bases). Germline values: CDR1 SGHDT, CDR2 YYEEEE. This CDR3 contains 13 residues. Deletions cut 4 bases from V and 1 base from J, with 8 bases between. The CDR3 nucleotides read TGTGCCAGCAGCCCGGACAGTAACTATGGCTACACCTTC. It codes for CASSPDSNYGYTF.

The chain employs TRBV28 and TRBJ2-7; D may be TRBD2 (6 bases). The ends were cut back, 5 bases at V and 4 bases at J, with 9 bases in the middle. CDR3 length: 12 residues. CDR1 and CDR2 from the germline V gene are MDHEN and SYDVKM. CDR3 sequence reads: CASSKGLYEQYF. In DNA form, the CDR3 reads TGTGCCAGCAGTAAGGGACTTTACGAGCAGTACTTC. Supplemented by reference TRBV28 and TRBJ2-7, the full variable domain reads DVKVTQSSRYLVKRTGEKVFLECVQDMDHENMFWYRQDPGLGLRLIYFSYDVKMKEKGDIPEGYSVSREKKERFSLILESASTNQTSMYLCASSKGLYEQYFGPGTRLTVT.

V usage is TRBV7-3 and J usage is TRBJ1-1, with D tentatively TRBD1 (5 bases). This CDR3 comprises 13 residues. The V gene's germline CDR1 is SGHTA and CDR2 FQGTGA. V shed 5 bases and J shed 5 bases, with 12 bases lying between them. DNA for the CDR3: TGTGCCAGCAGCCAGGGTATGGGAACTGAAGCTTTCTTT. It yields the protein CASSQGMGTEAFF.

The CDR3 nucleotides read TGTGCCAGCAGTTCCACAGGGGAAGGAGATGGCTACACCTTC. Translation: CASSSTGEGDGYTF. The chain is built from TRBV5-6 and TRBJ1-2; 7 bases line up with TRBD1. CDR3 length: 14 residues. The ends lost 5 bases at V and 6 bases at J; junction bases unmatched: 10. Germline-derived CDR1 and CDR2 are SGHDT and YYEEEE.

The chain joins TRBV5-1 to TRBJ2-7, with TRBD2 as a possible D gene (6 bases). From germline, CDR1 is SGHRS and CDR2 YFSETQ. Trimming took off 0 bases at V and 3 bases at J, with 25 bases between the two ends. The CDR3 is made up of 19 amino acids. The CDR3 DNA reads as TGCGCCAGCAGCTTGGGGGGGAGCCCTAGCGCCAGAGTTCACTACGAGCAGTACTTC. Its translation is CASSLGGSPSARVHYEQYF.

The J gene is TRBJ1-1, the V gene TRBV7-9, with TRBD1 matching over 7 bases. Germline V gene sequence: CDR1 SEHNR, CDR2 FQNEAQ (reference sequence). V shed 3 bases and J 2 bases; nucleotides not matched to a gene: 9. The CDR3 has 16 amino acids. CDR3 amino acids: CASSLAQGIQNTEAFF. CDR3 nucleotide sequence: TGTGCCAGCAGCTTGGCACAGGGGATACAAAACACTGAAGCTTTCTTT.